A selection of T cell receptor beta chains follows, all from one sample in a study of OX40 agonist ivuxolimab in advanced cancers. Produced via immunoSEQ multiplex PCR; TCRdb's table is partial and in-frame only. Found here are 80,000 or so clones, roughly 91% of them singletons; the top ten hold approximately 0.32%. The sample in question was CD4+ or CD8+ T cells sorted from blood, obtained in a trial of the OX40 agonist ivuxolimab. These receptors were obtained from an adult with an advanced solid tumor such as melanoma, head and neck, liver or kidney cancer. CDR3s include the opening cysteine and the closing phenylalanine or tryptophan. Each record gives: clone size, D gene, V gene, J gene, CDR3 protein, CDR3 DNA. A D gene is named only where the DNA matches it firmly. Expanded clones get a size class; other rows say once, few or many, or leave the size out.

.	.	TRBV5-5	TRBJ2-2	CASSYPALPNTGELFF	TGTGCCAGCAGTTACCCGGCCCTTCCGAACACCGGGGAGCTGTTTTTT
.	.	TRBV10-3	TRBJ2-5	CAISESYVGETQYF	TGTGCCATCAGTGAGTCGTATGTAGGAGAGACCCAGTACTTC
.	.	TRBV11-1	TRBJ1-1	CASCGGPGTEAFF	TGTGCCAGCTGCGGGGGCCCGGGGACTGAAGCTTTCTTT
.	.	TRBV4-3	TRBJ1-3	CASSPRVGGDGNTIYF	TGCGCCAGCAGCCCCCGGGTGGGGGGGGACGGAAACACCATATATTTT
.	TRBD2	TRBV7-3	TRBJ2-3	CASSRATSISDTQYF	TGTGCCAGCAGCCGTGCGACTAGCATATCAGATACGCAGTATTTT
few	TRBD1	TRBV18	TRBJ2-7	CASSPPGQASYEQYF	TGTGCCAGCTCACCACCGGGACAGGCCTCCTACGAGCAGTACTTC
.	TRBD1	TRBV28	TRBJ2-1	CASTPSVGQGGDNEQFF	TGTGCCAGCACTCCATCTGTGGGACAGGGGGGCGACAATGAGCAGTTCTTC
.	.	TRBV5-1	TRBJ1-1	CASSLAGGDAAEAFF	TGCGCCAGCAGCTTGGCCGGGGGGGATGCTGCTGAAGCTTTCTTT
.	.	TRBV7-8	TRBJ2-7	CASSGGALRTYEQYF	TGTGCCAGCAGCGGGGGTGCACTCCGGACCTACGAGCAGTACTTC
.	.	TRBV4-1	TRBJ1-4	CASSQDPRGGNEKLFF	TGCGCCAGCAGCCAAGATCCTCGGGGGGGGAATGAAAAACTGTTTTTT
.	TRBD1	TRBV5-4	TRBJ1-4	CASSRQGADEKLFF	TGTGCCAGCAGCCGCCAGGGGGCGGATGAAAAACTGTTTTTT
.	TRBD2	TRBV10-3	TRBJ2-3	CAISWTRGTDTQYF	TGTGCCATCAGCTGGACTAGAGGCACAGATACGCAGTATTTT
.	TRBD1	TRBV5-1	TRBJ1-3	CASSLDPGQGSGNTIYF	TGCGCCAGCAGCTTGGATCCGGGACAGGGCTCTGGAAACACCATATATTTT
.	TRBD2	TRBV5-1	TRBJ2-1	CASSLGLAGDEQFF	TGCGCCAGCAGCTTGGGACTAGCGGGGGATGAGCAGTTCTTC
.	TRBD2	TRBV10-3	TRBJ2-7	CAISDLAGDKHEQYF	TGTGCCATCAGTGATTTAGCGGGCGACAAACACGAGCAGTACTTC
.	.	TRBV7-9	TRBJ1-2	CASSLSDGYTF	TGTGCCAGCAGCTTATCGGACGGCTACACCTTC
.	.	TRBV28	TRBJ1-1	CASSPLRPNTEAFF	TGTGCCAGCAGCCCTCTAAGGCCGAACACTGAAGCTTTCTTT
once	.	TRBV29-1	TRBJ2-2	CSVRGSSYTGELFF	TGCAGCGTTCGGGGGTCCTCTTACACCGGGGAGCTGTTTTTT
.	.	TRBV18	TRBJ2-3	CASSPPSTDTQYF	TGTGCCAGCTCACCTCCCAGCACAGATACGCAGTATTTT
.	TRBD2	TRBV5-1	TRBJ2-1	CASSLEGLYNEQFF	TGCGCCAGCAGCTTGGAGGGACTATACAATGAGCAGTTCTTC
.	.	TRBV5-1	TRBJ1-6	CASSLDGGGNSPLHF	TGCGCCAGCAGCTTGGATGGGGGCGGTAATTCACCCCTCCACTTT
few	.	TRBV6-5	TRBJ1-3	CASSLRGSGNTIYF	TGTGCCAGCAGTTTGCGGGGATCTGGAAACACCATATATTTT
.	.	TRBV7-9	TRBJ2-3	CASSSPDPFPLLDTQYF	TGTGCCAGCAGCTCGCCCGATCCATTTCCACTTCTGGATACGCAGTATTTT
.	.	TRBV6-6	TRBJ2-7	CASSYKGSDDEQYF	TGTGCCAGCAGTTACAAGGGGAGCGACGACGAGCAGTACTTC
.	.	TRBV7-9	TRBJ2-1	CASSSSGDVSEQFF	TGTGCCAGCAGCTCCAGCGGCGACGTATCTGAGCAGTTCTTC
.	TRBD2	TRBV5-1	TRBJ2-2	CASSLGTSGRASGELFF	TGCGCCAGCAGCTTGGGGACTAGCGGGAGGGCCTCCGGGGAGCTGTTTTTT
.	.	TRBV5-1	TRBJ2-2	CASSLPGLAGTGELFF	TGCGCCAGCAGCTTGCCAGGCCTGGCAGGTACCGGGGAGCTGTTTTTT
.	.	TRBV4-1	TRBJ1-5	CASSQQYLSNQPQHF	TGCGCCAGCAGCCAGCAATATTTGAGCAATCAGCCCCAGCATTTT
.	.	TRBV5-4	TRBJ2-7	CASSAGAYEQYF	TGTGCCAGCAGCGCTGGGGCCTACGAGCAGTACTTC
.	.	TRBV5-1	TRBJ2-3	CASSWSGVSTDTQYF	TGCGCCAGCAGCTGGAGCGGAGTTAGCACAGATACGCAGTATTTT
.	TRBD2	TRBV30	TRBJ2-1	CAWRRLAGEGNEQFF	TGTGCCTGGAGGAGACTAGCGGGAGAGGGCAATGAGCAGTTCTTC
.	.	TRBV14	TRBJ2-1	CASSQDEVRRHEQFF	TGTGCCAGCAGCCAAGATGAGGTCCGAAGGCATGAGCAGTTCTTC
.	.	TRBV5-1	TRBJ1-1	CASSPPTGNTEAFF	TGCGCCAGCAGCCCGCCTACGGGAAACACTGAAGCTTTCTTT
.	.	TRBV7-9	TRBJ2-1	CASSPGDRYNEQFF	TGTGCCAGCAGCCCCGGAGACAGATACAATGAGCAGTTCTTC
.	TRBD1	TRBV18	TRBJ2-5	CASSPGTGETQYF	TGTGCCAGCTCACCCGGGACAGGGGAGACCCAGTACTTC
few	.	TRBV4-3	TRBJ2-6	CASSQDVLGVLPFSGANVLTF	TGCGCCAGCAGCCAAGATGTATTGGGGGTCCTTCCCTTCTCTGGGGCCAACGTCCTGACTTTC
.	TRBD1	TRBV30	TRBJ1-4	CAWSVRTGGELGTSEKLFF	TGTGCCTGGAGTGTACGGACAGGGGGCGAGCTGGGTACTAGTGAAAAACTGTTTTTT
few	.	TRBV7-9	TRBJ1-1	CASSLVSTGQSFF	TGTGCCAGCAGCTTAGTATCGACAGGTCAATCTTTCTTT
once	TRBD2	TRBV19	TRBJ2-1	CASSISRGGNNEQFF	TGTGCCAGTAGTATTTCCCGCGGGGGAAACAATGAGCAGTTCTTC
.	TRBD1	TRBV28	TRBJ1-4	CASSSGQGIEKLFF	TGTGCCAGCAGTTCGGGACAGGGTATTGAAAAACTGTTTTTT
.	.	TRBV5-1	TRBJ2-3	CASSLGRTTDTQYF	TGCGCCAGCAGCCTTGGCAGGACAACAGATACGCAGTATTTT
.	.	TRBV10-1	TRBJ2-7	CASSETTGEQYF	TGCGCCAGCAGTGAAACCACGGGTGAGCAGTACTTC
.	TRBD1	TRBV6-9	TRBJ1-2	CASSTGQGGYTF	TGTGCCAGCAGTACCGGACAGGGTGGCTACACCTTC
.	TRBD1	TRBV28	TRBJ1-2	CASSLSPQGEIAYGYTF	TGTGCCAGCAGCCTAAGTCCACAGGGGGAAATTGCCTATGGCTACACCTTC
.	.	TRBV28	TRBJ1-2	CASSSPGYYGYTF	TGTGCCAGCAGTTCCCCAGGGTACTATGGCTACACCTTC
.	.	TRBV28	TRBJ1-5	CASATTGYNQPQHF	TGTGCCAGCGCGACAACAGGGTACAATCAGCCCCAGCATTTT
.	TRBD1	TRBV9	TRBJ1-6	CASSPRTGTESPLHF	TGTGCCAGCAGCCCCCGGACAGGGACAGAATCACCCCTCCACTTT
.	TRBD1	TRBV5-4	TRBJ2-3	CASSLDRGRPDTQYF	TGTGCCAGCAGCTTGGACAGGGGAAGGCCAGATACGCAGTATTTT
.	.	TRBV10-3	TRBJ2-1	CATRQDEQFF	TGTGCCACTCGTCAGGATGAGCAGTTCTTC
.	.	TRBV2	TRBJ1-1	CASGQTRNTEAFF	TGTGCCAGCGGACAGACACGGAACACTGAAGCTTTCTTT
.	TRBD1	TRBV27	TRBJ1-5	CASGRQGSSNQPQHF	TGTGCCAGCGGCCGACAGGGGAGTAGCAATCAGCCCCAGCATTTT
.	.	TRBV10-1	TRBJ2-7	CASSPGWRGNEQYF	TGCGCCAGCAGTCCTGGATGGAGGGGCAACGAGCAGTACTTC